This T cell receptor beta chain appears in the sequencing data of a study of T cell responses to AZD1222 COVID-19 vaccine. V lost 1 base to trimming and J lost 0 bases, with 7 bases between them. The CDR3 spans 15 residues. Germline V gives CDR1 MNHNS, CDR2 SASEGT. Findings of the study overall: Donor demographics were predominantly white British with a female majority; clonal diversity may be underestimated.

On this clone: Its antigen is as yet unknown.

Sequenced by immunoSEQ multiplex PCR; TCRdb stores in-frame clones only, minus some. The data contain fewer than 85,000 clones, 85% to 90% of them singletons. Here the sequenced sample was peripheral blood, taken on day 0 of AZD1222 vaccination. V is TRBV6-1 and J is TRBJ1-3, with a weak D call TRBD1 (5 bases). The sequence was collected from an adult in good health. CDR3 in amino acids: CASSEEDSSGNTIYF. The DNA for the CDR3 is TGTGCCAGCAGTGAAGAAGACAGCTCTGGAAACACCATATATTTT.